This note documents a single T cell receptor beta chain sequence. What it binds is unknown. Assay used: immunoSEQ multiplex PCR; TCRdb lists only in-frame clones, some missing. There are fewer than 1.6 million clones in the sample; 98% occur only once, and approximately 0.4% lies in the top ten. The data were obtained in a study of shared clonotypes between healthy human individuals. The study enrolled healthy HIV-negative adults without recent acute infections or vaccinations as donors. Study-level findings and limits: An anticipated effect of sequencing depth on clonotype sharing among donors was recognized.

With 6 bases removed from V and 0 bases from J, the gap between germline ends came to 12 bases. Looked up from germline, CDR1 is MNHNY and CDR2 is SVGAGI (reference sequence). CDR3 size: 14 residues. The clonotype was recovered from a man in his thirties or forties in good health. What was sequenced was naive CD4+ T cells sorted from blood. Subset of the sample: CD45RA+ positively selected. This chain links TRBV6-6 with TRBJ2-7; possibly TRBD1 or TRBD2 for D (5 bases each). The CDR3: CASSGTPTSYEQYF. As DNA, the CDR3 is TGTGCCAGCAGCGGGACGCCTACCTCCTACGAGCAGTACTTC.